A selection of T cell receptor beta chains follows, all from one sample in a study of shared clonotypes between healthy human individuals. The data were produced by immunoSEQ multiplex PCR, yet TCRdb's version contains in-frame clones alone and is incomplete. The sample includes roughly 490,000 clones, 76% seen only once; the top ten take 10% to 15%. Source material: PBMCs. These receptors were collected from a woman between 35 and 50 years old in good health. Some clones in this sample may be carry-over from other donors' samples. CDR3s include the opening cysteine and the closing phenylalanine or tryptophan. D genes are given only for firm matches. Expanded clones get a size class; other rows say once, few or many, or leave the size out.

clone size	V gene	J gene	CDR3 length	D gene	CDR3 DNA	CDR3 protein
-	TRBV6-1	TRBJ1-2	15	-	TGTGCCAGCAGTGAAGATGGGTACCTTAACTATGGCTACACCTTC	CASSEDGYLNYGYTF
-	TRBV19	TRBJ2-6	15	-	TGTGCCAGTAGTATAAGGCAATCTGGGGCCAACGTCCTGACTTTC	CASSIRQSGANVLTF
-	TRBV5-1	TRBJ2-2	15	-	TGCGCCAGCAGCCCAAGGACCATGAACACCGGGGAGCTGTTTTTT	CASSPRTMNTGELFF
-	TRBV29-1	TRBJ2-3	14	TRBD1	TGCAGCGTTCTGGGACAGCTCAACACAGATACGCAGTATTTT	CSVLGQLNTDTQYF
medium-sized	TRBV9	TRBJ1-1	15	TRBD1	TGTGCCAGCAGCGTAGGGGGACAGGGCCATTCTGAAGCTTTCTTT	CASSVGGQGHSEAFF
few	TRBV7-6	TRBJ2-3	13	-	TGTGCCAGCAGCACTACTAGCACAGATACGCAGTATTTT	CASSTTSTDTQYF
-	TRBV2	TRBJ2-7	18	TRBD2	TGTGCCAGCACCCAGGGGCTAGCGGGAGTCCTGAGCTCCTACGAGCAGTACTTC	CASTQGLAGVLSSYEQYF
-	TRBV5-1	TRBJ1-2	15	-	TGCGCCAGCAGCTTCCAGGGGTTTGGTAACTATGGCTACACCTTC	CASSFQGFGNYGYTF
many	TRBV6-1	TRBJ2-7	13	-	TGTGCCAGCAGTGTCAGGCCCTCCTACGAGCAGTACTTC	CASSVRPSYEQYF
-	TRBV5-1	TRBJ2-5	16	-	TGCGCCAGCAGCGTAGGAATACTAGGTGTTGGGGAGACCCAGTACTTC	CASSVGILGVGETQYF
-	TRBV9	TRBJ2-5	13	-	TGTGCCAGCAGCGTCCTCCCCCACGAGACCCAGTACTTC	CASSVLPHETQYF
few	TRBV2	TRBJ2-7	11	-	TGTGCCAGCAGTGTAGGGGGCGAGCAGTACTTC	CASSVGGEQYF
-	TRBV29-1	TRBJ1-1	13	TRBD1	TGCAGCGCGGGACAGGAGATGAACACTGAAGCTTTCTTT	CSAGQEMNTEAFF
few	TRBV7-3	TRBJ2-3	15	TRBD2	TGTGCCAGCAGCGCCCGTAGCGGGGGGTCAGATACGCAGTATTTT	CASSARSGGSDTQYF
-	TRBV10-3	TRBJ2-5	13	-	TGTGCCACCTGCCCAGGACAGCAAGAGACCCAGTACTTC	CATCPGQQETQYF
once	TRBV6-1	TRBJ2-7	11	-	TGTGCCAGCAGTTATCTAAGCGAGCAGTACTTC	CASSYLSEQYF
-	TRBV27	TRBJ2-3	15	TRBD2	TGTGCCAGCAGCGCCGGGACTAGCGGGACGGATACGCAGTATTTT	CASSAGTSGTDTQYF
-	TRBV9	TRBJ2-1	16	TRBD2	TGTGCCAGCAGCTCCCGCGGGAGTGGATCAGGTAATGAGCAGTTCTTC	CASSSRGSGSGNEQFF
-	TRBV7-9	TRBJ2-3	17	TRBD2	TGTGCCAGCAGCGTTGGACTAGCGGCCAGCAGCACAGATACGCAGTATTTT	CASSVGLAASSTDTQYF
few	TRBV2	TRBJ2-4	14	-	TGTGCCAGCACTTTGGGGGACGGACCGACCATTCAGTACTTC	CASTLGDGPTIQYF
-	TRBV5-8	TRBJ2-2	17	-	TGTGCCAGCAGCCTGCCGCGAGAGGGGGGGAACACCGGGGAGCTGTTTTTT	CASSLPREGGNTGELFF
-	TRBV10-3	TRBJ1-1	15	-	TGTGCCATCAGTTACACAGGTACTAGGAACACTGAAGCTTTCTTT	CAISYTGTRNTEAFF
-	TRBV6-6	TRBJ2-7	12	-	TGTGCCAGCGGCCCGGGTACCTACGAGCAGTACTTC	CASGPGTYEQYF
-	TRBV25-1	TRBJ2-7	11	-	TGTGCCAGCAGTGGAGGGGGCGAGCAGTACTTC	CASSGGGEQYF